One and the same sample provided the 15 T cell receptor beta chains below, sequenced in a study of cytomegalovirus exposure and HLA in healthy donors (dated by TCRdb to about 2017). Libraries were made using the immunoSEQ multiplex PCR assay. For the multiplex PCR, a mixture combining 60 forward primers for TCR Vbeta segments and 13 reverse primers for TCR Jbeta segments was used. TCRdb re-hosts the immuneACCESS table, in-frame sequences only. Its copies lack some clones; in the studies checked, an unresolved V gene accounts for under half of them, and the cause for the rest is not known. The sample contains about 93,000 clones, around 78% of them found a single time. Around 0.63% of the sample goes to the ten largest clones. The sample comprised PBMCs. These receptors all stem from a young man in good health and CMV-seronegative.

In its sample, this clone was seen a few times. The genes are TRBV2 and TRBJ2-3, with a weak D call TRBD1 (5 bases). CDR3 length: 15 residues. Germline values: CDR1 SNHLY, CDR2 FYNNEI. Trimming took off 6 bases at V and 4 bases at J, with 17 bases between the two ends. CDR3 sequence (DNA): TGTGCCAGCAGCGAGAGGCAGGGTGGTGCAGATACGCAGTATTTT. This encodes CASSERQGGADTQYF.

V usage is TRBV9 and J usage is TRBJ2-7; 9 bases are shared with TRBD2. V dropped 4 bases and J dropped 7; count of bases not matched to a gene: 9. The CDR3 covers 14 residues. Germline V gene sequence: CDR1 SGDLS, CDR2 YYNGEE. The CDR3 sequence is CASSPWTSAGEQYF. The CDR3 nucleotides are TGTGCCAGCAGCCCCTGGACTAGCGCGGGAGAGCAGTACTTC.

Of note for this clone: This specimen includes other DNA sequences encoding the same CDR3. This chain connects TRBV4-1 to TRBJ1-1; D is perhaps TRBD1 (5 bases). V was shortened by 1 base and J by 1 base, with 10 bases between the two germline ends. The CDR3 runs to 15 residues. Germline V gene lookup returns CDR1 MGHRA and CDR2 YSYEKL. CDR3 loop: CASSQGTGANTEAFF. Written as DNA, the CDR3 is TGCGCCAGCAGCCAAGGTACAGGAGCGAACACTGAAGCTTTCTTT.

The gene calls are TRBV9 and TRBJ2-1; TRBD2 matches 13 bases. The CDR3 has 17 residues. Per the germline V gene, CDR1 is SGDLS and CDR2 is YYNGEE. The V segment lost 0 bases and the J segment 4 bases; nucleotides outside the gene matches: 4. CDR3 sequence (DNA): TGTGCCAGCAGCGTAGGAGGACTAGCGGGAGTGTACAATGAGCAGTTCTTC. Its translation is CASSVGGLAGVYNEQFF.

J is TRBJ2-7 and V is TRBV10-3; D remains ambiguous. The V gene lost 4 bases and the J gene lost 13 bases, with 17 bases spanning the gap. The CDR3 sequence is 12 residues long. Germline-derived CDR1 and CDR2 are ENHRY and SYGVKD. The CDR3, as DNA: TGTGCCATCAGTGTCGATAGTGAACCCCCCTACTTC. Its protein product is CAISVDSEPPYF.

This chain uses TRBV2 with TRBJ1-1; no reliable D call. Trimming stripped 5 bases from V and 11 bases from J, with 15 bases between. This CDR3 spans 12 amino acids. Germline V CDR1 and CDR2: SNHLY, FYNNEI. The CDR3 spells CASSNEVRRAFF. CDR3 DNA sequence: TGTGCCAGCAGTAACGAGGTCCGGAGGGCTTTCTTT.

V gene TRBV7-9 combines with J gene TRBJ2-3; D perhaps matches TRBD2 (5 bases). Trimming left V 5 bases short and J 6 bases short, with 6 bases between. The CDR3 sequence is 11 residues long. Germline V gene lookup returns CDR1 SEHNR and CDR2 FQNEAQ (reference sequence). The CDR3 reads CASSAGDTQYF. The CDR3 coding sequence is TGTGCCAGCAGCGCGGGTGATACGCAGTATTTT.

This rearrangement joins TRBV6-5 to TRBJ2-7; 14 bases are shared with TRBD2. V dropped 5 bases and J dropped 9; count of bases not matched to a gene: 6. From germline, CDR1 is MNHEY and CDR2 SVGAGI. CDR3 length: 14 amino acids. DNA of the CDR3: TGTGCCAGCAGTCCGACTAGCGGGAGGGGTTGGCAGTACTTC. Its protein product is CASSPTSGRGWQYF.

This chain connects TRBV2 to TRBJ2-5, with TRBD1 identical over 8 bases. The V gene's germline CDR1 is SNHLY and CDR2 FYNNEI. After removal of 6 bases from V and 2 bases from J, the junction contained 5 bases not matched to a gene. This CDR3 spans 14 amino acids. CDR3 coding DNA: TGTGCCAGCAGACAGGGGGAACGGCAAGAGACCCAGTACTTC. It specifies CASRQGERQETQYF.

V is TRBV6-4 and J is TRBJ2-1; D is ambiguous. The germline V gene has CDR1 MRHNA and CDR2 SNTAGT. V lost 0 bases and J 6 bases, leaving 9 bases between the germline ends. The CDR3 sequence is 14 residues long. The CDR3 here is CASSDSLSLNEQFF. The CDR3 coding sequence is TGTGCCAGCAGTGACTCCCTCTCCCTCAATGAGCAGTTCTTC.

The genes are TRBV6-5 and TRBJ1-6; D might be TRBD1 (5 bases). CDR1 is MNHEY and CDR2 is SVGAGI in the germline V gene. Trimming pared 0 bases from V and 14 bases from J, leaving 17 bases between. This CDR3 is 15 amino acids long. As DNA, the CDR3 is TGTGCCAGCAGTTACTCTTTGGGGGGAAACTGGACCCTCCACTTT. This translates into CASSYSLGGNWTLHF.

The genes are TRBV4-1 and TRBJ2-1, with D perhaps matching TRBD1 (5 bases). Trimming left V 0 bases short and J 5 bases short, with 14 bases between. This CDR3 is built from 16 residues. CDR1 MGHRA and CDR2 YSYEKL come from the germline V gene. The CDR3 nucleotides are TGCGCCAGCAGCCAAGAATCGACAGTCCCCAACAATGAGCAGTTCTTC. Protein product: CASSQESTVPNNEQFF.

The V gene is TRBV21-1, the J gene TRBJ1-2. TRBV21-1 is recorded as a pseudogene. The CDR3 is 14 residues long. The CDR3 loop reads CASSKDRGIYGYTF. As DNA, the CDR3 is TGTGCCAGCAGCAAAGACCGGGGGATCTATGGCTACACCTTC.

In its sample, this clone was seen a few times. V usage is TRBV5-1 and J usage is TRBJ2-1; TRBD2 matches at 7 bases. The CDR3 sequence is 14 residues long. V lost 6 bases and J lost 1; bases outside the gene matches: 4. The V gene's germline CDR1 is SGHRS and CDR2 YFSETQ. CDR3 sequence: CASNAGESYNEQFF. The CDR3 nucleotides are TGCGCCAGCAATGCGGGAGAATCCTACAATGAGCAGTTCTTC.

The chain employs TRBV28 and TRBJ2-1; D might be TRBD1 (6 bases). The CDR3 is 13 amino acids. V lost 5 bases and J 5 bases, leaving 10 bases between the germline ends. Germline V lookup: CDR1 MDHEN, CDR2 SYDVKM. The CDR3 protein is CASSKDRNNEQFF. For the CDR3, the DNA is TGTGCCAGCAGTAAAGACAGGAACAATGAGCAGTTCTTC.